This T cell receptor beta chain was recorded in a study of CD8 T cells in Susac syndrome. Random-hexamer reverse transcription was applied to 0.5 to 1 ug RNA. TCR beta CDR3 was amplified by immunoSEQ covering 54 Vbeta and 13 Jbeta. TCRdb redid the calling of the immunoSEQ multiplex PCR reads with MiXCR, one entry per CDR3 protein. The table records more than 75,000 distinct CDR3 sequences, 80% to 95% of them present only once. The CDR3 runs to 14 residues. Trimming took 6 bases from V and 3 from J, leaving 14 bases between them. Looked up from germline, CDR1 is SGHDN and CDR2 is FVKESK. The TEMRA cells underwent FACS enrichment, while the CD8+ and CD4+ T cells underwent negative isolation.

This TCR was recovered from a human donor in good health. Sequenced material: CD8+ T cells from PBMCs. The J gene is TRBJ1-2, the V gene TRBV14; D might be TRBD1 (5 bases). The CDR3 DNA is TGTGCCAGCAGTACGTTCGGGACGGACTATGGCTACACCTTC. Residues: CASSTFGTDYGYTF.